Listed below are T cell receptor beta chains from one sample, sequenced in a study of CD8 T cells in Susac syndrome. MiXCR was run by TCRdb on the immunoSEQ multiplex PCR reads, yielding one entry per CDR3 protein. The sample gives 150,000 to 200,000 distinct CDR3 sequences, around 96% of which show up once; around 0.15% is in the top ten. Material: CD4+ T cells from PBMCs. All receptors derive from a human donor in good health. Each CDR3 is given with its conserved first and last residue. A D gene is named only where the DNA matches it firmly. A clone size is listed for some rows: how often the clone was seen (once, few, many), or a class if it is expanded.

cdr3_aa: CASRADSYEQYF
cdr3_nt: TGTGCCAGCAGGGCCGACTCCTACGAGCAGTACTTC
d_call: NA
j_call: TRBJ2-7
v_call: TRBV7-9
clone_size: NA

cdr3_aa: CASGRDIYNEQFF
cdr3_nt: TGTGCCAGCGGCCGGGACATCTACAATGAGCAGTTCTTC
d_call: NA
j_call: TRBJ2-1
v_call: TRBV11-1
clone_size: NA

cdr3_aa: CASSQEWGETQYF
cdr3_nt: TGTGCCAGCAGCCAAGAATGGGGGGAGACCCAGTACTTC
d_call: NA
j_call: TRBJ2-5
v_call: TRBV3-1
clone_size: NA

cdr3_aa: CSARAGTSGGSDTQYF
cdr3_nt: TGCAGTGCTAGGGCTGGGACTAGCGGGGGGTCAGATACGCAGTATTTT
d_call: TRBD2
j_call: TRBJ2-3
v_call: TRBV20-1
clone_size: NA

cdr3_aa: CARTEGYGYTF
cdr3_nt: TGTGCCAGGACTGAGGGCTATGGCTACACCTTC
d_call: NA
j_call: TRBJ1-2
v_call: TRBV2
clone_size: NA

cdr3_aa: CASSFAASSYEQYF
cdr3_nt: TGTGCCAGCAGCTTCGCGGCAAGCTCCTACGAGCAGTACTTC
d_call: NA
j_call: TRBJ2-7
v_call: TRBV7-2
clone_size: NA

cdr3_aa: CSVAGQEGGGAFF
cdr3_nt: TGCAGCGTCGCGGGACAGGAGGGGGGTGGTGCTTTCTTT
d_call: TRBD1
j_call: TRBJ1-1
v_call: TRBV29-1
clone_size: NA

cdr3_aa: CASSPPLGSGEAFF
cdr3_nt: TGTGCCAGCTCACCACCGTTGGGGAGTGGTGAAGCTTTCTTT
d_call: NA
j_call: TRBJ1-1
v_call: TRBV18
clone_size: NA

cdr3_aa: CSARDHRDPYEQYF
cdr3_nt: TGCAGTGCTAGAGATCACAGGGATCCCTACGAGCAGTACTTC
d_call: NA
j_call: TRBJ2-7
v_call: TRBV20-1
clone_size: NA

cdr3_aa: CAWKLKGDRSPLHF
cdr3_nt: TGTGCCTGGAAATTAAAAGGGGATCGATCACCCCTCCACTTT
d_call: NA
j_call: TRBJ1-6
v_call: TRBV30
clone_size: NA

cdr3_aa: CASSQEPRNTEAFF
cdr3_nt: TGTGCCAGCAGCCAAGAACCCCGGAACACTGAAGCTTTCTTT
d_call: NA
j_call: TRBJ1-1
v_call: TRBV4-2
clone_size: NA

cdr3_aa: CSARTSVRDTQYF
cdr3_nt: TGCAGCGCCCGAACATCCGTAAGAGATACGCAGTATTTT
d_call: NA
j_call: TRBJ2-3
v_call: TRBV29-1
clone_size: NA

cdr3_aa: CATGTDYEQYF
cdr3_nt: TGTGCCACCGGGACAGACTACGAGCAGTACTTC
d_call: TRBD1
j_call: TRBJ2-7
v_call: TRBV24-1
clone_size: NA

cdr3_aa: CASSLPAGGPGEQFF
cdr3_nt: TGTGCCAGCAGCTTACCAGCGGGGGGGCCGGGTGAGCAGTTCTTC
d_call: TRBD2
j_call: TRBJ2-1
v_call: TRBV7-6
clone_size: NA

cdr3_aa: CSATTQGALRQPQHF
cdr3_nt: TGCAGTGCTACGACCCAGGGGGCGCTTCGTCAGCCCCAGCATTTT
d_call: TRBD1
j_call: TRBJ1-5
v_call: TRBV20-1
clone_size: NA

cdr3_aa: CATRETASTDTQYF
cdr3_nt: TGTGCCACCAGGGAGACTGCTAGCACAGATACGCAGTATTTT
d_call: NA
j_call: TRBJ2-3
v_call: TRBV24-1
clone_size: NA

cdr3_aa: CASSQVAGAIDTQYF
cdr3_nt: TGTGCCAGCAGCCAAGTGGCAGGGGCAATTGATACGCAGTATTTT
d_call: NA
j_call: TRBJ2-3
v_call: TRBV3-1
clone_size: NA

cdr3_aa: CASSQDPVATGELFF
cdr3_nt: TGCGCCAGCAGCCAAGATCCCGTGGCCACCGGGGAGCTGTTTTTT
d_call: NA
j_call: TRBJ2-2
v_call: TRBV4-3
clone_size: NA

cdr3_aa: CASSWDRDGEKLFF
cdr3_nt: TGTGCCAGCAGTTGGGACAGGGATGGAGAAAAACTGTTTTTT
d_call: TRBD1
j_call: TRBJ1-4
v_call: TRBV12-3/TRBV12-4
clone_size: NA

cdr3_aa: CASRALGGQPQHF
cdr3_nt: TGTGCCAGCAGAGCACTTGGTGGGCAGCCCCAGCATTTT
d_call: NA
j_call: TRBJ1-5
v_call: TRBV12-3/TRBV12-4
clone_size: NA

cdr3_aa: CATSRERGPGPQHF
cdr3_nt: TGTGCCACCAGCAGAGAGAGAGGCCCCGGGCCCCAGCATTTT
d_call: NA
j_call: TRBJ1-5
v_call: TRBV15
clone_size: once

cdr3_aa: CASSLGLAGTGTQYF
cdr3_nt: TGCGCCAGCAGCTTGGGACTAGCGGGTACCGGAACCCAGTACTTC
d_call: TRBD2
j_call: TRBJ2-5
v_call: TRBV5-1
clone_size: once

cdr3_aa: CASSPSGRSHEQYF
cdr3_nt: TGTGCCAGCAGCCCTTCAGGTAGGAGCCACGAGCAGTACTTC
d_call: NA
j_call: TRBJ2-7
v_call: TRBV7-2
clone_size: NA

cdr3_aa: CASSRQDTSYEQYF
cdr3_nt: TGTGCCAGCTCCCGTCAGGACACATCCTACGAGCAGTACTTC
d_call: NA
j_call: TRBJ2-7
v_call: TRBV18
clone_size: NA

cdr3_aa: CASRGGGELFF
cdr3_nt: TGCGCCAGCAGGGGAGGCGGGGAGCTGTTTTTT
d_call: NA
j_call: TRBJ2-2
v_call: TRBV5-1
clone_size: NA

cdr3_aa: CASSAGDIYNEQFF
cdr3_nt: TGTGCCAGCAGCGCCGGGGACATCTACAATGAGCAGTTCTTC
d_call: NA
j_call: TRBJ2-1
v_call: TRBV9
clone_size: once

cdr3_aa: CASSPSPGHLLAGELFF
cdr3_nt: TGTGCCAGCAGCCCCTCTCCGGGACACCTCTTAGCCGGGGAGCTGTTTTTT
d_call: NA
j_call: TRBJ2-2
v_call: TRBV7-2
clone_size: NA

cdr3_aa: CASSNDRSDNEQFF
cdr3_nt: TGTGCCAGCAGCAACGACCGGAGCGACAATGAGCAGTTCTTC
d_call: NA
j_call: TRBJ2-1
v_call: TRBV7-2
clone_size: NA

cdr3_aa: CASSGGQAQNIQYF
cdr3_nt: TGTGCCAGCAGTGGTGGACAGGCCCAAAACATTCAGTACTTC
d_call: TRBD1
j_call: TRBJ2-4
v_call: TRBV6-2/TRBV6-3
clone_size: once

cdr3_aa: CASSRQGGANVLTF
cdr3_nt: TGTGCCAGCAGTCGACAGGGCGGGGCCAACGTCCTGACTTTC
d_call: TRBD1
j_call: TRBJ2-6
v_call: TRBV6-2/TRBV6-3
clone_size: NA

cdr3_aa: CASSLAGPHNEQFF
cdr3_nt: TGTGCCAGCAGCTTAGCGGGACCCCACAATGAGCAGTTCTTC
d_call: NA
j_call: TRBJ2-1
v_call: TRBV7-2
clone_size: NA

cdr3_aa: CASSHGEGVAYEQYF
cdr3_nt: TGCGCCAGCAGCCACGGAGAAGGAGTCGCCTACGAGCAGTACTTC
d_call: NA
j_call: TRBJ2-7
v_call: TRBV4-3
clone_size: NA

cdr3_aa: CASSQINYGYTF
cdr3_nt: TGTGCCAGCTCACAAATAAACTATGGCTACACCTTC
d_call: NA
j_call: TRBJ1-2
v_call: TRBV18
clone_size: NA

cdr3_aa: CASSFSGTEAFF
cdr3_nt: TGTGCCAGCAGTTTTTCAGGCACTGAAGCTTTCTTT
d_call: NA
j_call: TRBJ1-1
v_call: TRBV12-3/TRBV12-4
clone_size: NA

cdr3_aa: CASSFATDTQYF
cdr3_nt: TGCGCCAGCAGCTTCGCAACAGATACGCAGTATTTT
d_call: NA
j_call: TRBJ2-3
v_call: TRBV5-1
clone_size: NA

cdr3_aa: CSVEQSVYGYTF
cdr3_nt: TGCAGCGTTGAGCAGTCGGTCTATGGCTACACCTTC
d_call: NA
j_call: TRBJ1-2
v_call: TRBV29-1
clone_size: NA

cdr3_aa: CASSSLRDGNNEQFF
cdr3_nt: TGTGCCAGCAGCTCGTTGAGGGACGGCAACAATGAGCAGTTCTTC
d_call: NA
j_call: TRBJ2-1
v_call: TRBV5-6
clone_size: NA

cdr3_aa: CASSYSIGANRYEQYF
cdr3_nt: TGTGCCAGCAGTTACTCGATAGGGGCGAATCGGTACGAGCAGTACTTC
d_call: NA
j_call: TRBJ2-7
v_call: TRBV6-5
clone_size: NA

cdr3_aa: CSAGKIGGEQYF
cdr3_nt: TGCAGTGCCGGGAAAATCGGCGGCGAGCAGTACTTC
d_call: NA
j_call: TRBJ2-7
v_call: TRBV20-1
clone_size: NA

cdr3_aa: CSVGHKITDTQYF
cdr3_nt: TGCAGCGTGGGACACAAGATCACAGATACGCAGTATTTT
d_call: NA
j_call: TRBJ2-3
v_call: TRBV29-1
clone_size: NA

cdr3_aa: CSVEGTELTDTQYF
cdr3_nt: TGCAGCGTTGAAGGAACAGAGCTCACAGATACGCAGTATTTT
d_call: NA
j_call: TRBJ2-3
v_call: TRBV29-1
clone_size: NA

cdr3_aa: CATSRVNSGRRETQYF
cdr3_nt: TGTGCCACCAGCAGAGTAAATTCAGGGAGGCGGGAGACCCAGTACTTC
d_call: NA
j_call: TRBJ2-5
v_call: TRBV15
clone_size: NA

cdr3_aa: CSASRDSSYNEQFF
cdr3_nt: TGCAGTGCTTCCCGGGACTCCTCCTACAATGAGCAGTTCTTC
d_call: NA
j_call: TRBJ2-1
v_call: TRBV20-1
clone_size: NA

cdr3_aa: CASSESGGTGPYNEQFF
cdr3_nt: TGTGCCAGCAGCGAGAGTGGCGGGACAGGACCCTACAATGAGCAGTTCTTC
d_call: TRBD1
j_call: TRBJ2-1
v_call: TRBV9
clone_size: NA

cdr3_aa: CASSSQGLDTEAFF
cdr3_nt: TGCGCCAGCTCGAGTCAGGGATTGGACACTGAAGCTTTCTTT
d_call: NA
j_call: TRBJ1-1
v_call: TRBV5-1
clone_size: NA